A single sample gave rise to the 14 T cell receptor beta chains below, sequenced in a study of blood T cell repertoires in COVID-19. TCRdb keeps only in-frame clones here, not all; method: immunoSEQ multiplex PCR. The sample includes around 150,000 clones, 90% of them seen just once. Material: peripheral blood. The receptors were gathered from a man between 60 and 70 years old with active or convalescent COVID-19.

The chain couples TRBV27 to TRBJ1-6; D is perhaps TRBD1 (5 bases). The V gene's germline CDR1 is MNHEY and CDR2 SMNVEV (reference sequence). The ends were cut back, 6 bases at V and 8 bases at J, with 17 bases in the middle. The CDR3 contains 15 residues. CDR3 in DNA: TGTGCCAGCAGGCCAGGGTTATTCCGGGATTCACCCCTCCACTTT. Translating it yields CASRPGLFRDSPLHF.

The CDR3 protein is CASSLENRVEQFF. In DNA, the CDR3 is TGTGCCAGCAGCTTAGAAAACCGAGTAGAGCAGTTCTTC. The chain is built from TRBV11-2 and TRBJ2-1; no clear D. There are 13 residues in the CDR3. Germline V gene lookup returns CDR1 SGHAT and CDR2 FQNNGV. Trimming took off 0 bases at V and 10 bases at J, with 10 bases between the two ends. The full variable domain, completed using reference TRBV11-2 and TRBJ2-1, is EAGVAQSPRYKIIEKRQSVAFWCNPISGHATLYWYQQILGQGPKLLIQFQNNGVVDDSQLPKDRFSAERLKGVDSTLKIQPAKLEDSAVYLCASSLENRVEQFFGPGTRLTVL.

This chain's CDR3 is CASTRDRVSYEQYF. The CDR3 DNA follows: TGTGCCAGCACGAGAGACAGAGTCTCCTACGAGCAGTACTTC. The chain carries TRBV6-5 and TRBJ2-7; a possible D gene is TRBD1 (5 bases). Germline V gene data show CDR1 as MNHEY and CDR2 as SVGAGI. Trimming stripped 7 bases from V and 0 bases from J, with 13 bases between. The CDR3 is made up of 14 amino acids.

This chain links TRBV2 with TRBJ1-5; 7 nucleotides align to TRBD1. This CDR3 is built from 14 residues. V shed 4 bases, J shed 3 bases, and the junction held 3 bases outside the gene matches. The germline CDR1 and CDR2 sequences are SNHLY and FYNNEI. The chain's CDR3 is CASSGQGYNQPQHF. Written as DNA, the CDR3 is TGTGCCAGCAGTGGACAGGGATACAATCAGCCCCAGCATTTT.

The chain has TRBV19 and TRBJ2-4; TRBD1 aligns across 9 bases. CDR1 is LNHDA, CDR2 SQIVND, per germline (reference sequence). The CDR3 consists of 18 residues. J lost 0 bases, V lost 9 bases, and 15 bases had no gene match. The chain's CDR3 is CASSRTGVAGVAKNIQYF. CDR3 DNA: TGTGCCAGCTCCCGGACAGGGGTGGCGGGAGTAGCCAAAAACATTCAGTACTTC.

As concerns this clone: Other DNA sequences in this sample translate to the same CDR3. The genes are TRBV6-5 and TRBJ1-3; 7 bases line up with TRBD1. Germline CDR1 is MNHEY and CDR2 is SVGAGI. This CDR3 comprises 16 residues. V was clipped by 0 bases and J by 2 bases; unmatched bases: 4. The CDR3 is CASSYSGTGAGNTIYF. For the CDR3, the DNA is TGTGCCAGCAGTTACTCGGGAACAGGGGCTGGAAACACCATATATTTT.

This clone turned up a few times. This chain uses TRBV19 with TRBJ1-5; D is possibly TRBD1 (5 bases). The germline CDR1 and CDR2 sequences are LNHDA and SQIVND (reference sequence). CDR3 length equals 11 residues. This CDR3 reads CAGGYNQPQHF. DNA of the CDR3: TGTGCTGGGGGGTACAATCAGCCCCAGCATTTT.

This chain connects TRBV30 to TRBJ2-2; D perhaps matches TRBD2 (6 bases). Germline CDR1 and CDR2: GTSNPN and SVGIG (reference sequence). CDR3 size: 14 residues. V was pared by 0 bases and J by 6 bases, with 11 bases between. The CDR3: CAWSVGGTPGELFF. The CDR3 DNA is TGTGCCTGGAGTGTGGGCGGGACTCCCGGGGAGCTGTTTTTT.

The CDR3 loop reads CATSRDHRRGLAFDEQYF. The CDR3 DNA is TGTGCCACCAGCAGAGATCACCGCCGTGGACTAGCTTTCGACGAGCAGTACTTC. The chain uses TRBV15 and TRBJ2-7, with 8 bases that match TRBD2. The J segment lost 5 bases and the V segment lost 0 bases, leaving 15 bases of the junction unmatched. The CDR3 runs 18 residues. CDR1 is LNHNV, CDR2 YYDKDF, per germline (reference sequence).

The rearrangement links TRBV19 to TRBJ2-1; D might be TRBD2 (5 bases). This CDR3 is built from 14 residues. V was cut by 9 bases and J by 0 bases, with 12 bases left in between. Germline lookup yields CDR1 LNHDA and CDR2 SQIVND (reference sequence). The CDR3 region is CARPDWSSYNEQFF. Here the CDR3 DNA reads TGTGCCAGACCGGACTGGAGCTCCTACAATGAGCAGTTCTTC.

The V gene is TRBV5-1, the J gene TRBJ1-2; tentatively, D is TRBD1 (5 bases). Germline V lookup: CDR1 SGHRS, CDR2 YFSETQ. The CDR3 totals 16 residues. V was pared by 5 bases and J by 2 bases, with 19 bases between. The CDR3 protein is CASRPSGGTGNYGYTF. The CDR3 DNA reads TGCGCCAGCAGACCCTCCGGAGGGACTGGGAACTATGGCTACACCTTC.

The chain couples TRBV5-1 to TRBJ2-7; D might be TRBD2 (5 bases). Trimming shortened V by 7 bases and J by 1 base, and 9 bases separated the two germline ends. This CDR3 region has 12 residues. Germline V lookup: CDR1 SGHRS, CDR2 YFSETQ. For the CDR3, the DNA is TGCGCCAGCCGGGGAAATTCCTACGAGCAGTACTTC. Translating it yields CASRGNSYEQYF.

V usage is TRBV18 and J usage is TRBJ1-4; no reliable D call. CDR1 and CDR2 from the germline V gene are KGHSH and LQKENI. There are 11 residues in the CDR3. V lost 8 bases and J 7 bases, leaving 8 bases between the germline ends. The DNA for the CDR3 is TGTGCCAGCACAGACCGTGAAAAACTGTTTTTT. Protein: CASTDREKLFF.

In DNA, the CDR3 is TGTGCCAGCAGTTCCCGGACTCGATCAGGCTACACCTTC. This codes for CASSSRTRSGYTF. The V and J genes are TRBV28 and TRBJ1-2; D is ambiguous. Germline loops: CDR1 MDHEN, CDR2 SYDVKM. Trimming took off 4 bases at V and 8 bases at J, with 14 bases between the two ends. The CDR3 totals 13 residues.